Following are 2 T cell receptor beta chains from one sample sequenced in a study of CD8 T cells in Susac syndrome (dated by TCRdb to the late 2010s). Receptor libraries were prepared by the immunoSEQ multiplex PCR assay. RNA was extracted using the RNeasy kit, and roughly 0.45 to 1 microgram was reverse transcribed with random hexamers. TCRdb cleaned the public reads at Q25 with fastp, built clones with MiXCR and kept in-frame beta chains. Rows matching on CDR3 protein sequence are summarized as one entry with the most common DNA and genes. This sample comprises some 77,000 distinct CDR3 sequences, under 95% of them detected only once. The top ten clonotypes cover about 0.53% of the sample. Material for sequencing was CD4+ T cells from PBMCs. The receptors stem from a human donor with Susac syndrome.

The chain has TRBV6-1 and TRBJ1-2; weak D call: TRBD1 (6 bases). The CDR3 consists of 13 residues. The V end lost 4 bases, the J end lost 4 bases, and 10 bases lay between the germline ends. The V gene's germline CDR1 is MNHNS and CDR2 SASEGT. The CDR3 sequence is CASSAGQLYGYTF. The DNA for the CDR3 is TGTGCCAGCAGTGCCGGACAGCTCTATGGCTACACCTTC.

The V call is TRBV19, the J call TRBJ2-1; D is ambiguous. V was shortened by 5 bases and J by 8 bases, with 25 bases between the two germline ends. Germline V gene lookup returns CDR1 LNHDA and CDR2 SQIVND (reference sequence). The CDR3 extends over 17 amino acids. Written as DNA, the CDR3 is TGTGCCAGTAGTCGCCGGGCCCCGATGTGGGGATTCGATGAGCAGTTCTTC. It encodes CASSRRAPMWGFDEQFF.